This T cell receptor (beta chain) was recovered during a study of CD8+ T cells in alopecia areata. Turning to the study itself: Treatment comprised oral tofacitinib, 5 to 10 mg twice daily, in treated patients. The study gave tofacitinib for 6 to 18 months, then 6 months off drug.

Sequencing relied on a cDNA template that was reverse transcribed from extracted RNA. TCRdb's copy holds only in-frame clones and misses some; the assay was immunoSEQ multiplex PCR. The data contain under 250,000 clones, 57% of them singletons. Sampling of alopecia areata patients yielded lesional scalp punch biopsies as well as peripheral blood. The germline gives CDR1 SQVTM, CDR2 ANQGSEA. V was clipped by 6 bases and J by 6 bases; unmatched bases: 3. The CDR3 runs to 12 residues. This chain uses TRBV29-1 with TRBJ2-2; 8 nucleotides align to TRBD1. The clonotype was recovered from a human donor with alopecia areata. Sequenced material: CD4+ T cells sorted from blood, taken at week 0. The CDR3 loop reads CSVGTGPGELFF. The DNA of the CDR3 is TGCAGCGTGGGGACAGGCCCCGGGGAGCTGTTTTTT.